This T cell receptor beta chain was sequenced in a study of blood T cell repertoires in COVID-19. Turning to the study itself: T cells, B-cell-depleted T cells, or PBMCs provided the cDNA or gDNA that served as material.

TCRdb's table, derived via immunoSEQ multiplex PCR, lists solely in-frame clones and lacks some. The data hold around 180,000 clones, with about 85% observed a single time. This clone was observed once. This CDR3 comprises 15 residues. The sample comprised peripheral blood. This TCR was recovered from a man aged 60 to 69 with acute or convalescent COVID-19. This chain connects TRBV21-1 to TRBJ2-7; the table's D gene call, TRBD2, was not cross checked with the DNA. TRBV21-1 is classified as a pseudogene. The DNA of the CDR3 is TGTGCCAGCAGCGAACGCACTAACACCCCCTACGAGCAGTACTTC. Translating it yields CASSERTNTPYEQYF.